The rows below give T cell receptor beta chains drawn from one sample of a study of cytomegalovirus exposure and HLA in healthy donors. The method was immunoSEQ multiplex PCR; TCRdb's version includes in-frame clones alone and lacks a portion of them. The sample lists 120,000 to 150,000 clones, around 79% occurring once. The sequenced sample consisted of PBMCs. All receptors derive from a male donor in good health and CMV-seronegative. CDR3s include the opening cysteine and the closing phenylalanine or tryptophan. The D gene is left open where the match is weak. Rows may omit the clone size; those that give it use once, few, many or a size class.

TRBV15	TRBJ2-7	.	.	CATSRDRAGNYEQYF	TGTGCCACCAGCAGAGATCGGGCAGGGAACTACGAGCAGTACTTC
TRBV18	TRBJ2-7	.	.	CASSIQTSDGEQYF	TGTGCCAGCTCTATACAGACGTCTGATGGCGAGCAGTACTTC
TRBV6-5	TRBJ2-7	.	.	CASSYNFRSEQYF	TGTGCCAGCAGTTACAATTTCCGGAGCGAGCAGTACTTC
TRBV27	TRBJ2-7	.	.	CASSLNGGPRFYEQYF	TGTGCCAGCAGTTTAAATGGTGGGCCTCGATTCTACGAGCAGTACTTC
TRBV30	TRBJ2-2	.	TRBD2	CAWNPLTSGRTGELFF	TGTGCCTGGAACCCCCTTACTAGCGGGAGAACCGGGGAGCTGTTTTTT
TRBV30	TRBJ2-4	.	.	CAWIGSIAKNIQYF	TGTGCCTGGATTGGGAGTATAGCCAAAAACATTCAGTACTTC
TRBV7-9	TRBJ2-7	few	.	CASSRFLGGYEQYF	TGTGCCAGCAGCCGCTTTCTAGGGGGCTACGAGCAGTACTTC
TRBV7-9	TRBJ1-5	few	.	CASSLSGGGQPQHF	TGTGCCAGCAGCTTATCGGGCGGGGGTCAGCCCCAGCATTTT
TRBV18	TRBJ1-6	.	.	CASSPKENSPLHF	TGTGCCAGCTCACCCAAGGAGAATTCACCCCTCCACTTT
TRBV2	TRBJ2-7	.	.	CASSITSYEQYF	TGTGCCAGCAGTATCACTTCCTACGAGCAGTACTTC
TRBV7-2	TRBJ1-1	.	.	CASSAQGPGTEAFF	TGTGCCAGCAGCGCCCAAGGTCCGGGCACTGAAGCTTTCTTT
TRBV6-6	TRBJ1-6	.	TRBD1	CASSYRGQDNSPLHF	TGTGCCAGCAGTTACAGGGGGCAGGACAATTCACCCCTCCACTTT
TRBV6-4	TRBJ2-1	.	.	CASSETGSSYNEQFF	TGTGCCAGCAGTGAAACAGGTAGCTCCTACAATGAGCAGTTCTTC
TRBV15	TRBJ2-7	.	.	CATSRPPGDEQYF	TGTGCCACCAGCAGGCCCCCGGGGGACGAGCAGTACTTC